This TCR beta chain is from a study of response to subunit inactivated influenza vaccine. General study findings and limits: The authors offered the suggestion that each seasonal influenza vaccination recruits few new T cells.

TCRdb ran MiXCR on the RT-PCR reads and lists one entry per CDR3 protein. Among more than 700,000 distinct CDR3 sequences listed, 21% were seen once. The CDR3 covers 18 residues. Per germline, CDR1 SGHAT and CDR2 FQNNGV. After removal of 3 bases from V and 4 bases from J, the junction contained 12 bases not matched to a gene. This clonotype has just a few counts. Antigen unknown. This chain links TRBV11-2 with TRBJ2-6; 7 nucleotides line up with TRBD1. The TCR comes from a man aged 45-60 years who received an inactivated influenza vaccine. The sample here was PBMCs from blood, taken about 5 days after vaccination. The DNA for the CDR3 is TGTGCCAGCAGCTTTACCGACAGGGTATTCTCGGGGGCCAACGTCCTGACTTTC. It yields the protein CASSFTDRVFSGANVLTF. Combining the CDR3 with reference TRBV11-2 and TRBJ2-6 gives the whole variable domain EAGVAQSPRYKIIEKRQSVAFWCNPISGHATLYWYQQILGQGPKLLIQFQNNGVVDDSQLPKDRFSAERLKGVDSTLKIQPAKLEDSAVYLCASSFTDRVFSGANVLTFGAGSRLTVL.